The entry that follows covers one T cell receptor beta chain sequence. Its antigen is as yet unknown. This specimen comes from a study of PD-1 blockade in classical Hodgkin lymphoma. Study-wide results and limits: Partial responders and progressors had significantly lower baseline TCR diversity. Reported baseline diversity: healthy donors highest, relapsed/refractory patients lowest. In CD4+ cells, TCR diversity went up significantly by C4D1, but in CD8+ cells it did not.

This table comes from immunoSEQ multiplex PCR, and its TCRdb copy is limited to in-frame clones, with some not included. The sample comprises thousands of clones, about four fifths of which are singletons, and roughly 3.1% rests with the top ten. The time point was: cycle 4 day 1 (C4D1), after less than 7 weeks of nivolumab. All the patients suffered relapse after autologous stem cell transplantation, and brentuximab vedotin exposure differed. Magnetic negative selection served to purify CD4+ T cells out of PBMCs that had been thawed. Trimming removed 7 bases from V and 6 bases from J, with 18 bases in between. Germline CDR1 reads SEHNR; CDR2 reads FQNEAQ (reference sequence). This CDR3 has 15 residues.

Sequences were derived from CD4+ T cells from blood, sampled before the fourth cycle of nivolumab. The receptor comes from a human donor with classical Hodgkin lymphoma. The chain joins TRBV7-9 to TRBJ2-2; D perhaps matches TRBD1 (6 bases). The CDR3 DNA reads as TGTGCCAGCAACCCTCCCAGGGGTCTGGCCGGGGAGCTGTTTTTT. Translated: CASNPPRGLAGELFF.